This is a list of T cell receptor beta chains from one sample in a study of OX40 agonist ivuxolimab in advanced cancers. Assay used: immunoSEQ multiplex PCR; TCRdb lists only in-frame clones, some missing. Seen here are 60,000 to 85,000 clones, approximately 82% observed once, and the top ten hold around 6.7%. Source: CD4+ or CD8+ T cells sorted from blood, taken in a trial of the OX40 agonist ivuxolimab. The receptors come from an adult with an advanced solid tumor such as melanoma, head and neck, liver or kidney cancer. CDR3s include the opening cysteine and the closing phenylalanine or tryptophan. The D gene is left open where the match is weak. A clone size is listed for some rows: how often the clone was seen (once, few, many), or a class if it is expanded.

abundance: NA
j_gene: TRBJ2-1
d_gene: NA
v_gene: TRBV18
CDR3aa: CASSPDRGYNEQFF
CDR3nt: TGTGCCAGCTCACCAGACCGGGGATACAATGAGCAGTTCTTC

abundance: NA
j_gene: TRBJ2-5
d_gene: NA
v_gene: TRBV9
CDR3aa: CASSVLGIGKTQYF
CDR3nt: TGTGCCAGCAGCGTATTAGGGATCGGGAAGACCCAGTACTTC

abundance: NA
j_gene: TRBJ2-7
d_gene: TRBD2
v_gene: TRBV4-2
CDR3aa: CASSLSLAGGPGEQYF
CDR3nt: TGTGCCAGCAGCCTCTCACTAGCGGGAGGGCCGGGGGAGCAGTACTTC

abundance: NA
j_gene: TRBJ1-1
d_gene: TRBD1
v_gene: TRBV19
CDR3aa: CATKDRGMNTEAFF
CDR3nt: TGTGCCACGAAGGACAGGGGGATGAACACTGAAGCTTTCTTT

abundance: few
j_gene: TRBJ2-1
d_gene: NA
v_gene: TRBV2
CDR3aa: CASSERVYNEQFF
CDR3nt: TGTGCCAGCAGTGAACGCGTCTACAATGAGCAGTTCTTC

abundance: NA
j_gene: TRBJ2-6
d_gene: NA
v_gene: TRBV27
CDR3aa: CASSGDGQGANVLTF
CDR3nt: TGTGCCAGCAGCGGTGACGGACAAGGGGCCAACGTCCTGACTTTC

abundance: NA
j_gene: TRBJ1-2
d_gene: NA
v_gene: TRBV4-3
CDR3aa: CASSQDGTANYGYTF
CDR3nt: TGCGCCAGCAGCCAAGATGGAACGGCTAACTATGGCTACACCTTC

abundance: NA
j_gene: TRBJ2-5
d_gene: TRBD2
v_gene: TRBV7-2
CDR3aa: CASSPTSGGSQGETQYF
CDR3nt: TGTGCCAGCAGCCCTACTAGCGGGGGTAGTCAGGGGGAGACCCAGTACTTC

abundance: NA
j_gene: TRBJ2-1
d_gene: TRBD2
v_gene: TRBV6-5
CDR3aa: CASSYTGGPGEQFF
CDR3nt: TGTGCCAGCAGTTACACGGGGGGGCCTGGGGAGCAGTTCTTC

abundance: NA
j_gene: TRBJ1-4
d_gene: NA
v_gene: TRBV19
CDR3aa: CASSRAVIGEKLFF
CDR3nt: TGTGCCAGTAGTAGGGCGGTGATAGGTGAAAAACTGTTTTTT

abundance: NA
j_gene: TRBJ2-7
d_gene: NA
v_gene: TRBV27
CDR3aa: CASSSGTSDAYEQYF
CDR3nt: TGTGCCAGCAGTTCCGGGACCTCGGACGCCTACGAGCAGTACTTC

abundance: NA
j_gene: TRBJ1-2
d_gene: TRBD1
v_gene: TRBV2
CDR3aa: CASSYRGQDGYTF
CDR3nt: TGTGCCAGCAGTTACAGGGGGCAGGATGGCTACACCTTC

abundance: NA
j_gene: TRBJ1-1
d_gene: NA
v_gene: TRBV5-5
CDR3aa: CASRRLEGTEAFF
CDR3nt: TGTGCCAGCAGAAGGCTGGAGGGCACTGAAGCTTTCTTT

abundance: NA
j_gene: TRBJ1-6
d_gene: NA
v_gene: TRBV11-2
CDR3aa: CASSLRRPQLEGGSPLHF
CDR3nt: TGTGCCAGCAGCTTAAGGAGGCCTCAGCTCGAAGGAGGTTCACCCCTCCACTTT

abundance: NA
j_gene: TRBJ2-3
d_gene: TRBD2
v_gene: TRBV6-4
CDR3aa: CASSDSPLAGGPGDTQYF
CDR3nt: TGTGCCAGCAGTGACTCCCCCCTAGCGGGGGGGCCAGGAGATACGCAGTATTTT

abundance: NA
j_gene: TRBJ1-2
d_gene: NA
v_gene: TRBV21-1
CDR3aa: CASGTGNGYTF
CDR3nt: TGTGCCAGTGGGACAGGGAATGGCTACACCTTC

abundance: NA
j_gene: TRBJ1-4
d_gene: NA
v_gene: TRBV5-1
CDR3aa: CASSSDSTTNEKLFF
CDR3nt: TGCGCCAGCAGCTCCGACAGCACAACTAATGAAAAACTGTTTTTT

abundance: NA
j_gene: TRBJ1-2
d_gene: TRBD1
v_gene: TRBV28
CDR3aa: CASSRIDRDGYTF
CDR3nt: TGTGCCAGCAGTAGGATCGACAGGGATGGCTACACCTTC

abundance: NA
j_gene: TRBJ1-2
d_gene: NA
v_gene: TRBV10-3
CDR3aa: CAISELLEPSGGYTF
CDR3nt: TGTGCCATCAGTGAGTTGCTTGAACCCAGTGGGGGCTACACCTTC

abundance: NA
j_gene: TRBJ1-1
d_gene: NA
v_gene: TRBV30
CDR3aa: CAWSARSSTEAFF
CDR3nt: TGTGCCTGGAGTGCCCGAAGCAGTACTGAAGCTTTCTTT

abundance: NA
j_gene: TRBJ1-4
d_gene: NA
v_gene: TRBV29-1
CDR3aa: CSVGTGYNEKLFF
CDR3nt: TGCAGCGTCGGGACGGGGTATAATGAAAAACTGTTTTTT

abundance: NA
j_gene: TRBJ2-7
d_gene: NA
v_gene: TRBV5-1
CDR3aa: CASSSHTGNYEQYF
CDR3nt: TGCGCCAGCAGCTCGCACACAGGGAACTACGAGCAGTACTTC

abundance: NA
j_gene: TRBJ1-1
d_gene: NA
v_gene: TRBV29-1
CDR3aa: CSVEDGAAGTEAFF
CDR3nt: TGCAGCGTTGAAGACGGCGCTGCGGGAACTGAAGCTTTCTTT

abundance: NA
j_gene: TRBJ2-7
d_gene: NA
v_gene: TRBV13
CDR3aa: CASSTGRRSFYEQYF
CDR3nt: TGTGCCAGCAGCACTGGCAGGCGTTCTTTTTACGAGCAGTACTTC